This TCR beta chain originates from a study of graft-versus-host responses after intestinal transplantation. Study conclusions and caveats: High graft-versus-host to host-versus-graft T cell clonal ratios marked allografts of patients with graft-donor macrochimerism. Marrow from the recipient contained GvH clones, some of which had appeared first in ileum or blood.

Germline CDR1 and CDR2: SGHTA and FQGNSA. J lost 7 bases, V lost 6 bases, and 11 bases had no gene match. The CDR3 sequence is 14 residues long. Some clones are missing from TCRdb's copy, which holds only in-frame ones; the method was immunoSEQ multiplex PCR. The sample shows about 82,000 clones, 91% of them seen only once. On this clone: Its antigen is not known.

V and J are TRBV7-2 and TRBJ1-2; TRBD1 aligns across 7 bases. This TCR was sampled from a human donor who received an intestinal transplant. Sequences were derived from unstimulated CD4+ T cells sorted from spleen or lymph node cells, sampled before intestinal transplant. CDR3 DNA sequence: TGTGCCAGCAGTCTAACTGCAGGGGACAGTGGCTACACCTTC. It is translated as CASSLTAGDSGYTF.